A single sample is the source of the 32 T cell receptor beta chains below, sequenced in a study of a mutant IDH1 vaccine in newly diagnosed glioma. TCRdb keeps only in-frame clones here, not all; method: immunoSEQ multiplex PCR. The sample has 45,000 to 60,000 clones; roughly 73% are singletons. Indicated time point: week 5, during vaccination. Doses consisted of 300 ug of mutant IDH1 20-mer peptide each, paired with topical imiquimod. For these TCRs, the target antigens are not known. Sequencing used PBMCs, obtained from a glioma patient whose treatment included an IDH1 peptide vaccine. The source is a man in his forties or fifties with glioma.

The V gene is TRBV4-1, the J gene TRBJ2-1; possibly TRBD1 for D (5 bases). Trimming took 2 bases from V and 7 from J, leaving 6 bases between them. Germline CDR1 reads MGHRA; CDR2 reads YSYEKL. The CDR3 spans 12 residues. The DNA for the CDR3 is TGCGCCAGCAGCCAAAAGGGGAATGAGCAGTTCTTC. This translates into CASSQKGNEQFF.

V usage is TRBV6-5 and J usage is TRBJ1-2; no definite D call. CDR3 length equals 11 residues. The germline V gene encodes CDR1 MNHEY and CDR2 SVGAGI. V gave up 2 bases and J gave up 8 bases, with 6 bases separating them. In nucleotides, the CDR3 is TGTGCCAGCAGTTACCGGGGAGGCTACACCTTC. Its protein is CASSYRGGYTF.

The chain carries TRBV4-2 and TRBJ2-3; a weak D match, TRBD1 (6 bases). Trimming stripped 2 bases from V and 4 bases from J, with 10 bases between. The germline V gene encodes CDR1 LGHNA and CDR2 YNFKEQ. The CDR3 totals 14 residues. The CDR3 sequence is CASSQSDSPDTQYF. The CDR3 region has the DNA TGTGCCAGCAGCCAATCGGACAGTCCAGATACGCAGTATTTT.

CDR3 loop: CASRAGTVNEQFF. The CDR3 DNA reads TGTGCCAGCAGGGCCGGGACAGTCAATGAGCAGTTCTTC. The chain uses TRBV27 and TRBJ2-1, with 7 nucleotides matching TRBD1. The germline V gene has CDR1 MNHEY and CDR2 SMNVEV (reference sequence). There are 13 residues in the CDR3. J gave up 6 bases and V 6 bases, and 5 bases lay outside the gene matches.

The rearrangement joins TRBV19 to TRBJ2-2; TRBD1 matches at 10 bases. This CDR3 has 15 amino acids. Germline assignment: CDR1 LNHDA and CDR2 SQIVND (reference sequence). With 3 bases clipped from V and 7 bases from J, the junction kept 5 bases outside the gene matches. The CDR3 is CASSIGTGDYGELFF. In nucleotides, the CDR3 is TGTGCCAGTAGTATCGGGACAGGGGACTACGGGGAGCTGTTTTTT.

The chain links TRBV29-1 to TRBJ1-2, with D tentatively TRBD1 (5 bases). Trimming stripped 6 bases from V and 6 bases from J, with 17 bases between. CDR1 and CDR2 from the germline V gene are SQVTM and ANQGSEA. This CDR3 has 13 residues. CDR3 sequence: CSVGTRRRNGYTF. Written as DNA, the CDR3 is TGCAGCGTCGGGACGCGCCGAAGGAATGGCTACACCTTC. The variable domain in full, completed from reference TRBV29-1 and TRBJ1-2, reads SAVISQKPSRDICQRGTSLTIQCQVDSQVTMMFWYRQQPGQSLTLIATANQGSEATYESGFVIDKFPISRPNLTFSTLTVSNMSPEDSSIYLCSVGTRRRNGYTFGSGTRLTVV.

The gene calls are TRBV9 and TRBJ2-7, with unresolved D. Trimming left V 6 bases short and J 3 bases short, with 13 bases between. This CDR3 comprises 13 residues. Germline CDR1 reads SGDLS; CDR2 reads YYNGEE. DNA of the CDR3: TGTGCCAGCAACGGATTGAGAGGCTACGAGCAGTACTTC. Translation: CASNGLRGYEQYF.

This chain links TRBV19 with TRBJ1-5; the D is unclear. Trimming shortened V by 7 bases and J by 4 bases, and 11 bases separated the two germline ends. The V gene's germline CDR1 is LNHDA and CDR2 SQIVND (reference sequence). CDR3 length: 13 amino acids. The CDR3 nucleotides read TGTGCCAGTAATCGCGGCCTAAATCAGCCCCAGCATTTT. Translated, it gives CASNRGLNQPQHF.

As regards this clone: The same CDR3 arises from other DNA sequences in this sample as well. The rearrangement uses TRBV7-2 and TRBJ2-7; the D gene is possibly TRBD1 (6 bases). Germline values: CDR1 SGHTA, CDR2 FQGNSA. This CDR3 has 11 amino acids. V shed 5 bases and J shed 4 bases, with 6 bases lying between them. The CDR3 loop is CASSDRYEQYF. CDR3 nucleotide sequence: TGTGCCAGCAGCGACAGGTACGAGCAGTACTTC. The full variable domain, rest sourced from reference TRBV7-2 and TRBJ2-7, is GAGVSQSPSNKVTEKGKDVELRCDPISGHTALYWYRQSLGQGLEFLIYFQGNSAPDKSGLPSDRFSAERTGGSVSTLTIQRTQQEDSAVYLCASSDRYEQYFGPGTRLTVT.

The chain uses TRBV7-8 and TRBJ2-1; 7 bases fit TRBD1. Germline V gene data show CDR1 as SGHVS and CDR2 as FQNEAQ. There are 15 residues in the CDR3. Trimming took 4 bases from V and 0 from J; bases not matched to a gene: 3. CDR3: CASSWTGSSYNEQFF. CDR3 in DNA: TGTGCCAGCAGCTGGACAGGCAGCTCCTACAATGAGCAGTTCTTC.

This rearrangement joins TRBV20-1 to TRBJ1-1; D remains ambiguous. With 5 bases removed from V and 2 bases from J, the gap between germline ends came to 6 bases. Per the germline V gene, CDR1 is DFQATT and CDR2 is SNEGSKA (reference sequence). CDR3 length: 11 amino acids. Written as DNA, the CDR3 is TGCAGTGCTGACTCTAACACTGAAGCTTTCTTT. It yields the protein CSADSNTEAFF.

This rearrangement joins TRBV7-9 to TRBJ1-1; no clear D. Germline V gene sequence: CDR1 SEHNR, CDR2 FQNEAQ (reference sequence). The V gene lost 5 bases and the J gene lost 4 bases, with 20 bases spanning the gap. This CDR3 has 16 amino acids. The CDR3 DNA sequence: TGTGCCAGCAGCCCGGGGTGGGTCCTTCGGGGCACTGAAGCTTTCTTT. Translated: CASSPGWVLRGTEAFF.

The V gene is TRBV12-5, the J gene TRBJ2-5, with a possible D match to TRBD2 (5 bases). Germline assignment: CDR1 LGHNT and CDR2 FRNRAP. This CDR3 comprises 15 residues. Between the trimmed V and J ends, which lost 1 base and 9 bases, there was a span of 18 bases. The CDR3 region has the DNA TGTGCTAGTGGTTTGGGCTCGACTACGTTTGGGGCCCAGTACTTC. It yields the protein CASGLGSTTFGAQYF.

J is TRBJ2-2 and V is TRBV11-2; no reliable D call. Germline V CDR1 and CDR2: SGHAT, FQNNGV. V was trimmed by 0 bases and J by 7 bases, leaving 3 bases between them. This CDR3 contains 12 residues. CDR3 nucleotides: TGTGCCAGCAGCTTAGACCTCGGGGAGCTGTTTTTT. It yields the protein CASSLDLGELFF.

This clone was observed once. The V gene is TRBV2, the J gene TRBJ1-5; 8 bases line up with TRBD1. Germline V lookup: CDR1 SNHLY, CDR2 FYNNEI. The trim removed 4 bases at V and 1 base at J, leaving 0 bases unmatched. This CDR3 region has 14 residues. The CDR3 DNA reads TGTGCCAGCAGTGGGACAGGGAGCAATCAGCCCCAGCATTTT. Translation: CASSGTGSNQPQHF. The full variable domain, in which reference TRBV2 and TRBJ1-5 provide the parts outside the CDR3, is EPEVTQTPSHQVTQMGQEVILRCVPISNHLYFYWYRQILGQKVEFLVSFYNNEISEKSEIFDDQFSVERPDGSNFTLKIRSTKLEDSAMYFCASSGTGSNQPQHFGDGTRLSIL.

The CDR3 spells CSVVHGLAGPSSYNEQFF. Here the CDR3 DNA reads TGCAGCGTCGTACATGGACTAGCGGGGCCAAGCTCCTACAATGAGCAGTTCTTC. The rearrangement uses TRBV29-1 and TRBJ2-1; 12 nucleotides agree with TRBD2. Germline assignment: CDR1 SQVTM and CDR2 ANQGSEA. The CDR3 is made up of 18 amino acids. The junction had 12 bases not matched to a gene; V was cut back by 6 bases and J by 0 bases.

This clone turned up a few times. V usage is TRBV5-4 and J usage is TRBJ1-5; D is perhaps TRBD1 (5 bases). The germline CDR1 and CDR2 sequences are SGHNT and YYREEE (reference sequence). The CDR3 covers 13 residues. With 4 bases removed from V and 2 bases from J, the gap between germline ends came to 7 bases. As DNA, the CDR3 is TGTGCCAGCAGCAAAGGGGGCAATCAGCCCCAGCATTTT. Translating it yields CASSKGGNQPQHF.

The chain links TRBV4-3 to TRBJ2-2; D not resolved. Germline V CDR1 and CDR2: LGHNA, YSLEER. CDR3 length equals 15 residues. V dropped 0 bases and J dropped 7 bases, with 12 bases sitting between them. CDR3 loop: CASSQDLELVGELFF. CDR3 DNA sequence: TGCGCCAGCAGCCAAGATCTCGAGTTGGTCGGGGAGCTGTTTTTT.

The chain is built from TRBV30 and TRBJ1-5; the D is unclear. Germline CDR1 is GTSNPN and CDR2 is SVGIG (reference sequence). The CDR3 runs 15 residues. V lost 1 base to trimming and J lost 5 bases, with 15 bases between them. CDR3 protein: CAWSEIKGDHQPQHF. CDR3 sequence (DNA): TGTGCCTGGAGTGAAATAAAGGGAGACCATCAGCCCCAGCATTTT.

The rearrangement joins TRBV5-1 to TRBJ2-7; TRBD1 matches 9 bases. CDR3 length: 14 residues. V was pared by 0 bases and J by 4 bases, with 2 bases of the junction left unmatched. The germline CDR1 and CDR2 sequences are SGHRS and YFSETQ. CDR3 region: CASSLEQGAYEQYF. The CDR3, as DNA: TGCGCCAGCAGCTTGGAACAGGGGGCGTACGAGCAGTACTTC.

The chain employs TRBV2 and TRBJ2-7; D might be TRBD1 (5 bases). This CDR3 spans 14 amino acids. Deletions cut 7 bases from V and 3 bases from J, with 16 bases between. CDR1 is SNHLY, CDR2 FYNNEI, per germline. The CDR3 region is CASTPDRGYYEQYF. The CDR3, as DNA: TGTGCCAGCACCCCAGACAGAGGATACTACGAGCAGTACTTC. The variable domain in full, completed from reference TRBV2 and TRBJ2-7, reads EPEVTQTPSHQVTQMGQEVILRCVPISNHLYFYWYRQILGQKVEFLVSFYNNEISEKSEIFDDQFSVERPDGSNFTLKIRSTKLEDSAMYFCASTPDRGYYEQYFGPGTRLTVT.

V is TRBV9 and J is TRBJ1-1; D ambiguous. This CDR3 has 14 residues. Trimming removed 0 bases at V and 10 bases at J, with 16 bases between. The V gene's germline CDR1 is SGDLS and CDR2 YYNGEE. Here the CDR3 reads CASSVDSLGIGAFF. The CDR3 DNA sequence: TGTGCCAGCAGCGTAGACTCCCTGGGGATCGGAGCTTTCTTT.

For the CDR3, the DNA is TGCGCCAGCAGCTTGGGAGGGGGTATGGATACGCAGTATTTT. Its protein is CASSLGGGMDTQYF. The rearrangement joins TRBV5-1 to TRBJ2-3; D might be TRBD1 (6 bases). CDR3 length: 14 residues. Germline-derived CDR1 and CDR2 are SGHRS and YFSETQ. Trimming removed 0 bases at V and 6 bases at J, with 11 bases between. Combining the CDR3 with reference TRBV5-1 and TRBJ2-3 gives the whole variable domain KAGVTQTPRYLIKTRGQQVTLSCSPISGHRSVSWYQQTPGQGLQFLFEYFSETQRNKGNFPGRFSGRQFSNSRSEMNVSTLELGDSALYLCASSLGGGMDTQYFGPGTRLTVL.

The chain is built from TRBV10-3 and TRBJ1-3; D uncertain. Trimming took 3 bases from V and 0 from J, leaving 9 bases between them. This CDR3 comprises 15 residues. CDR1 and CDR2 from the germline V gene are ENHRY and SYGVKD. The CDR3 sequence: CAISEERNSGNTIYF. The CDR3 DNA is TGTGCCATCAGTGAAGAGAGAAACTCTGGAAACACCATATATTTT.

The chain is built from TRBV5-6 and TRBJ1-2, with a weak D call TRBD1 (5 bases). CDR3 length: 12 amino acids. Germline CDR1 and CDR2: SGHDT and YYEEEE. V dropped 2 bases and J dropped 5 bases, with 7 bases sitting between them. Written as DNA, the CDR3 is TGTGCCAGCAGCTTCCCAGGGTATGGCTACACCTTC. The encoded protein is CASSFPGYGYTF.

The chain is built from TRBV7-6 and TRBJ1-2; a weak D match, TRBD1 (5 bases). Trimming pared 1 base from V and 0 bases from J, leaving 12 bases between. The length of the CDR3 is 16 residues. Per germline, CDR1 SGHVS and CDR2 FNYEAQ. In DNA form, the CDR3 reads TGTGCCAGCAGCTTAGAGGGACGGATAGCTAACTATGGCTACACCTTC. As protein: CASSLEGRIANYGYTF.

This clone came up once. The chain uses TRBV6-5 and TRBJ1-2; tentatively, D is TRBD1 (5 bases). Per germline, CDR1 MNHEY and CDR2 SVGAGI. V was trimmed by 0 bases and J by 6 bases, leaving 14 bases between them. CDR3 length: 15 residues. CDR3 DNA: TGTGCCAGCAGTTACTCCAGGCAGGGCTTTAATGGCTACACCTTC. It translates to CASSYSRQGFNGYTF.

Concerning this clone: Germline is not matched at one junction end, which may reflect a read error. The chain employs TRBV7-7 and TRBJ2-7; D might be TRBD2 (5 bases). Germline V gene sequence: CDR1 SSHAT, CDR2 FNYEAQ (reference sequence). The CDR3 sequence is 15 residues long. In nucleotides, the CDR3 is TGTGCTAGCAGCCCTGGGAGCGGACCCTATTACGAGCAGTACTTC. It is translated as CASSPGSGPYYEQYF.

The V and J genes are TRBV19 and TRBJ1-3; 7 bases are a match to TRBD1. This CDR3 spans 15 amino acids. The V and J ends lost 9 bases and 1 base, in that order; junction bases with no gene match: 9. Germline CDR1 reads LNHDA; CDR2 reads SQIVND (reference sequence). The CDR3 loop reads CASGTGTDSGNTIYF. The CDR3 coding sequence is TGTGCCAGCGGGACCGGGACAGATTCTGGAAACACCATATATTTT.

V gene TRBV4-1 combines with J gene TRBJ1-1; a weak D match, TRBD1 (6 bases). The CDR3 has 18 residues. From germline, CDR1 is MGHRA and CDR2 YSYEKL. Trimming left V 4 bases short and J 0 bases short, with 21 bases between. The CDR3 loop is CASSPPRGAIGMNTEAFF. CDR3 sequence (DNA): TGCGCCAGCAGCCCTCCCCGGGGGGCTATTGGGATGAACACTGAAGCTTTCTTT.

The chain couples TRBV7-2 to TRBJ2-7, with D possibly matching TRBD1 (6 bases). Germline V gives CDR1 SGHTA, CDR2 FQGNSA. Trimming left V 5 bases short and J 2 bases short, with 10 bases between. This CDR3 has 13 amino acids. CDR3 coding DNA: TGTGCCAGCAGCGAACAGGGTGCCTACGAGCAGTACTTC. As protein: CASSEQGAYEQYF.

This clone turned up a few times. The chain links TRBV27 to TRBJ1-5; unclear D gene. This CDR3 comprises 14 residues. Germline CDR1 MNHEY, CDR2 SMNVEV (reference sequence). V was clipped by 5 bases and J by 0 bases, with 8 bases between them. CDR3 residues: CASSPLSSNQPQHF. Written as DNA, the CDR3 is TGTGCCAGCAGTCCCCTCTCTAGCAATCAGCCCCAGCATTTT.